This T cell receptor beta chain was identified during a study of T cell responses to AZD1222 COVID-19 vaccine. With V trimmed by 0 bases and J by 6 bases, 7 bases remained unmatched. The CDR3 consists of 15 residues. CDR1 and CDR2 from the germline V gene are SGHRS and YFSETQ. A few counts support this clone. Its antigen is currently unknown. TCRdb's copy holds only in-frame clones and misses some; the assay was immunoSEQ multiplex PCR. The sample holds roughly 150,000 clones; 80% to 95% are singletons and the top ten take around 1.3%. Study-wide results and limits: Among spike-specific TCRs, nearly half reportedly target unmutated variant regions. Repertoires were obtained only post-peak T cell response. Across spike, vaccine-associated CD4 TCRs were found, dominant at 160-218 and 743-854.

The sample consisted of peripheral blood, taken on day 0 of AZD1222 vaccination. J is TRBJ2-7 and V is TRBV5-1; TRBD1 matches 9 bases. The clonotype was recovered from an adult in good health. The CDR3 loop is CASSLGGQGSGEQYF. In DNA form, the CDR3 reads TGCGCCAGCAGCTTGGGCGGACAGGGGAGTGGCGAGCAGTACTTC.